This T cell receptor beta chain is drawn from a study of patients and donors after allogeneic stem cell transplantation (dated by TCRdb to about 2020). This clonotype was counted between two and nine times. What this receptor recognizes is not known. No qualities accompany the bases; no much larger clone lies one base away. The CDR3 holds 12 amino acids from the cysteine to the phenylalanine. The entry retains the CDR3 DNA only, 36 bases that are in frame from base 1. V loses 5 bases of germline sequence and J loses 3 bases, and the interval between the two ends is 7 bases. In the germline V gene, CDR1 corresponds to ENHRY and CDR2 to SYGVKD. The protocol used for the library was RT-PCR. The reads were generated on a NextSeq 550. TCRdb redid the processing of the public reads, applying fastp at Q25 and MiXCR, and retained in-frame beta chains. Each entry is one CDR3 protein sequence, shown with its most common DNA and genes. This sample comprises tens of thousands of distinct CDR3 sequences, around 40% of them detected only once. Together, the top ten hold around 80% of the sample.

The sequenced sample consisted of blood, either unsorted or a sorted T cell fraction (not recorded which). The chain employs TRBV10-3 and TRBJ1-2; no D gene is confidently identified. The sequence was obtained from a human donor who was either an allogeneic HSCT recipient or a stem cell or donor lymphocyte infusion donor (not recorded which). It is not recorded whose cells these are; they may come from a transplant donor. The sequence in DNA is TGTGCCATCAGTAGACTGGACTATGGCTACACCTTC. Translated, it gives CAISRLDYGYTF.